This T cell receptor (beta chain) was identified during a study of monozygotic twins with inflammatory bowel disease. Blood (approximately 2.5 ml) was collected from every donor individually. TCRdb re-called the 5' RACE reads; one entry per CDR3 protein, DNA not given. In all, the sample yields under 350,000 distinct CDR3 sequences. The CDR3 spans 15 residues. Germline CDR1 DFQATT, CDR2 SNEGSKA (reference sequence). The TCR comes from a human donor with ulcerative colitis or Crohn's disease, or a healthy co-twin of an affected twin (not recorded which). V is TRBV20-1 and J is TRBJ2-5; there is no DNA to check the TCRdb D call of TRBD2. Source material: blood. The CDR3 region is CSAHLAERPQETQYF.